The TCR beta chain under discussion was sequenced for a study of T-cell memory formation after mild COVID-19. Study-level findings and limits: CD4/CD8 balance held among clones contracting day 15 to 85, and later expanders leaned CD4+. Contracting clones localized mainly to CM and EM when CD4+ and mainly to EMRA when CD8+. Second-wave clones peaking on day 37 lacked confirmed SARS-CoV-2 specificity.

The ends lost 0 bases at V and 7 bases at J; junction bases unmatched: 1. CDR1 SGHAT and CDR2 FQNNGV come from the germline V gene. This CDR3 has 15 residues. TCRdb re-called the 5' RACE reads with MiXCR, one entry per CDR3 protein. Counted here are over 250,000 distinct CDR3 sequences, about 16% occurring once; the ten biggest clones make up roughly 20%. This clonotype appeared a few times. Its antigen is not known. The receptor was derived from a man aged 18 to 30 who had mild COVID-19 (a few samples of this study predate the infection). Cell type and time point are not known. This chain links TRBV11-2 with TRBJ1-6; 9 bases match TRBD1. Sequencing input: PBMCs or a T cell subset sorted from them (not recorded which). As DNA, the CDR3 is TGTGCCAGCAGCTTAGAGGGGACAGGGAATTCACCCCTCCACTTT. Amino acids: CASSLEGTGNSPLHF.